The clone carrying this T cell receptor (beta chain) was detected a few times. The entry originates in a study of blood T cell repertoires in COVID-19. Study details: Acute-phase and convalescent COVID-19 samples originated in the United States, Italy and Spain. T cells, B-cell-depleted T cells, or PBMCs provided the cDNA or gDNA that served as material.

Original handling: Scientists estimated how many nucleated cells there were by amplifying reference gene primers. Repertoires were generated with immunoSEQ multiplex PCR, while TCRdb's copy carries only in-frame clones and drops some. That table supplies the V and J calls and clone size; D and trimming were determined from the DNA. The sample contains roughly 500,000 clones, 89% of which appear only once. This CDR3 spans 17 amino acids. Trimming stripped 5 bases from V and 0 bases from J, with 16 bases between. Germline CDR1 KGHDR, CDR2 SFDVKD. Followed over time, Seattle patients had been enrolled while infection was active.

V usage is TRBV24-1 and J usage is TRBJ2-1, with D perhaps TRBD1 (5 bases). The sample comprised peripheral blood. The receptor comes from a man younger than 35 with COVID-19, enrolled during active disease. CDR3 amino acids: CATSGGYGHSSYNEQFF. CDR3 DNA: TGTGCCACCAGTGGGGGCTATGGTCACAGCTCCTACAATGAGCAGTTCTTC.